This T cell receptor (beta chain) is from a study of blood T cell repertoires in COVID-19. Under the authors' procedure: Amplification of reference gene primers was used by the study to estimate nucleated cell counts. Profiling relied on immunoSEQ multiplex PCR, and the TCRdb table lists in-frame clones only, not all of them. V, J and clone size were drawn from that table, and D and trimming were deduced from the DNA. The repertoire holds tens of thousands of clones, around 82% seen once, with roughly 7% in the top ten. Sequencing used peripheral blood. This sequence was found in a middle-aged man with acute or convalescent COVID-19.

CDR3 sequence reads: CASSTVFVNTEAFF. DNA of the CDR3: TGTGCCAGCAGCACAGTTTTCGTGAACACTGAAGCTTTCTTT. This chain links TRBV7-2 with TRBJ1-1; D not certain. Trimming shortened V by 5 bases and J by 0 bases, and 10 bases separated the two germline ends. The CDR3 covers 14 residues. Germline V lookup: CDR1 SGHTA, CDR2 FQGNSA.